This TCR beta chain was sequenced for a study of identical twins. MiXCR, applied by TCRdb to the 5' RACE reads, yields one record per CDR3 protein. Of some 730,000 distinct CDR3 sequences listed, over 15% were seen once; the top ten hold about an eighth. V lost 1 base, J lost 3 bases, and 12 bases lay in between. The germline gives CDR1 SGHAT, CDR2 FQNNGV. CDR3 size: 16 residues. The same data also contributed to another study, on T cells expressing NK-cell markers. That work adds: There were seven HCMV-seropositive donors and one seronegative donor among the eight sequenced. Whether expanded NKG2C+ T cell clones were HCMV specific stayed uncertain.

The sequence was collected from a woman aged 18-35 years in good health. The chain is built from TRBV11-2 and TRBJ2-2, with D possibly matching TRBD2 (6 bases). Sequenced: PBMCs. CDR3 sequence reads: CASSLGRGIYTGELFF. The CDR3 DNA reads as TGTGCCAGCAGCTTAGGTCGGGGGATCTACACCGGGGAGCTGTTTTTT.